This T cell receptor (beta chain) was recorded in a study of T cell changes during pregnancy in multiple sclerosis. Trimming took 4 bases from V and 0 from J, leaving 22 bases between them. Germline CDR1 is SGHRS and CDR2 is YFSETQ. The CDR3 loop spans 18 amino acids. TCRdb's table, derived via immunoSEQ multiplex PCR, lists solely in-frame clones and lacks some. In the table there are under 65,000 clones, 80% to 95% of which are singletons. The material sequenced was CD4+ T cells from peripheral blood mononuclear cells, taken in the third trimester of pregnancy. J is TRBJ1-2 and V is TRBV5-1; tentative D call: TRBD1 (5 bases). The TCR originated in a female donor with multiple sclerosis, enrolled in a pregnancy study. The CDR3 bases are TGCGCCAGCAGCCCGCGTCGGGGGGGTGAAGTAGCTAACTATGGCTACACCTTC. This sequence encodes CASSPRRGGEVANYGYTF. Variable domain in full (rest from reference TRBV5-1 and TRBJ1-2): KAGVTQTPRYLIKTRGQQVTLSCSPISGHRSVSWYQQTPGQGLQFLFEYFSETQRNKGNFPGRFSGRQFSNSRSEMNVSTLELGDSALYLCASSPRRGGEVANYGYTFGSGTRLTVV.